Below are 25 T cell receptor beta chains sequenced from a single sample in a study of shared clonotypes between healthy human individuals (dated by TCRdb to between 2020 and 2021). Library construction relied on the immunoSEQ multiplex PCR assay. TCRdb holds this immuneACCESS table with in-frame rearrangements only. Some clones are missing; in checked studies, unresolved V genes explain under half, and the rest has no known cause. This sample comprises some 2,100,000 clones, 90% to 97% of them detected only once. 0.1% to 0.15% of the sample is in the top ten clones. The specimen was naive CD4+ T cells sorted from blood. The cell subset or site label corresponds to: CD45RA+ positively selected. The receptors were sampled from a man aged 18 to 35 in good health.

The chain couples TRBV10-3 to TRBJ1-1, with 7 bases that match TRBD1. Germline CDR1 ENHRY, CDR2 SYGVKD. The CDR3 is made up of 16 amino acids. V was pared by 1 base and J by 0 bases, with 5 bases of the junction left unmatched. This chain's CDR3 is CAISEYSGQLNTEAFF. The CDR3 DNA is TGTGCCATCAGTGAGTACTCGGGACAGTTGAACACTGAAGCTTTCTTT.

Worth noting for this clone: Other DNA sequences from this sample encode an identical CDR3 as well. The rearrangement uses TRBV11-2 and TRBJ2-2; possibly TRBD2 for D (5 bases). V lost 1 base and J 1 base, leaving 10 bases between the germline ends. The length of the CDR3 is 16 residues. CDR1 and CDR2 (germline): SGHAT, FQNNGV. CDR3 amino acids: CASSLGGSKNTGELFF. Written as DNA, the CDR3 is TGTGCCAGCAGCTTAGGAGGGTCAAAGAACACCGGGGAGCTGTTTTTT.

This clone was counted only a few times. Other nucleotide sequences from this sample produce the same CDR3. The CDR3 DNA is TGTGCCAGCAGCGTTGGAGGGTCCGCAACTAATGAAAAACTGTTTTTT. It translates to CASSVGGSATNEKLFF. The J gene is TRBJ1-4, the V gene TRBV9; D is unresolved. Germline V lookup: CDR1 SGDLS, CDR2 YYNGEE. The CDR3 has 16 residues. V lost 2 bases and J 0 bases, leaving 11 bases between the germline ends.

The genes are TRBV5-1 and TRBJ1-4, with 9 bases matching TRBD1. The ends lost 3 bases at V and 0 bases at J; junction bases unmatched: 6. CDR1 and CDR2 from the germline V gene are SGHRS and YFSETQ. The CDR3 runs to 17 residues. CDR3 coding DNA: TGCGCCAGCAGCTCCACAACAGGGGGCGCAACTAATGAAAAACTGTTTTTT. This translates into CASSSTTGGATNEKLFF. Variable domain in full (rest from reference TRBV5-1 and TRBJ1-4): KAGVTQTPRYLIKTRGQQVTLSCSPISGHRSVSWYQQTPGQGLQFLFEYFSETQRNKGNFPGRFSGRQFSNSRSEMNVSTLELGDSALYLCASSSTTGGATNEKLFFGSGTQLSVL.

The gene calls are TRBV5-1 and TRBJ1-2; D might be TRBD1 (5 bases). The ends were cut back, 2 bases at V and 4 bases at J, with 15 bases in the middle. Germline-derived CDR1 and CDR2 are SGHRS and YFSETQ. The length of the CDR3 is 15 residues. The CDR3 region is CASSLTQGEAYGYTF. CDR3 bases: TGCGCCAGCAGCTTAACCCAGGGCGAGGCCTATGGCTACACCTTC.

The rearrangement links TRBV25-1 to TRBJ2-5, with D tentatively TRBD1 or TRBD2 (6 bases each). CDR1 and CDR2 from the germline V gene are MGHDK and SYGVNS. The V gene lost 1 base and the J gene lost 4 bases, with 13 bases spanning the gap. The CDR3 consists of 15 residues. Here the CDR3 DNA reads TGTGCCAGCAGTGAATTCGCGGGACAACGAGAGACCCAGTACTTC. Amino acid sequence: CASSEFAGQRETQYF.

The chain employs TRBV5-6 and TRBJ1-5; 9 nucleotides align to TRBD1. V was clipped by 4 bases and J by 3 bases; unmatched bases: 5. CDR1 is SGHDT and CDR2 is YYEEEE in the germline V gene. The CDR3 loop spans 15 amino acids. The CDR3 here is CASSRQGVLNQPQHF. In DNA form, the CDR3 reads TGTGCCAGCAGCCGACAGGGGGTCCTCAATCAGCCCCAGCATTTT.

The chain has TRBV19 and TRBJ2-7; TRBD2 agrees at 14 bases. With 10 bases clipped from V and 6 bases from J, the junction kept 5 bases outside the gene matches. Germline values: CDR1 LNHDA, CDR2 SQIVND (reference sequence). This CDR3 is built from 13 residues. The CDR3 DNA sequence: TGTGCCACTGGGGGACTAGCGGGAGTCGAGCAGTACTTC. This encodes CATGGLAGVEQYF.

A note on this clone: Distinct nucleotide sequences in the sample also encode this CDR3. V gene TRBV6-5 combines with J gene TRBJ1-2; TRBD1 matches 7 bases. Germline trimming cut 0 bases from V and 4 bases from J; bases unmatched to any gene: 5. This CDR3 comprises 15 residues. Germline CDR1 is MNHEY and CDR2 is SVGAGI. The CDR3 protein is CASSYSRQGGYGYTF. CDR3 nucleotide sequence: TGTGCCAGCAGTTACTCTCGACAGGGAGGCTATGGCTACACCTTC.

The CDR3 protein is CAWNAGTSGIYNEQFF. The CDR3 DNA reads TGTGCCTGGAACGCCGGGACTAGCGGAATTTACAATGAGCAGTTCTTC. This chain connects TRBV30 to TRBJ2-1; 11 nucleotides line up with TRBD2. V gave up 4 bases and J gave up 4 bases; unmatched junction bases: 9. Germline CDR1 GTSNPN, CDR2 SVGIG (reference sequence). The CDR3 is made up of 16 amino acids.

V is TRBV15 and J is TRBJ1-1, with D uncertain. This CDR3 is 14 amino acids long. Per the germline V gene, CDR1 is LNHNV and CDR2 is YYDKDF (reference sequence). The V gene lost 0 bases and the J gene lost 4 bases, with 9 bases spanning the gap. The CDR3 spells CATSRDQVATEAFF. The CDR3 bases are TGTGCCACCAGCAGAGATCAGGTAGCCACTGAAGCTTTCTTT.

The rearrangement uses TRBV7-3 and TRBJ2-1, with D possibly TRBD1 on 6 matching bases. Trimming cost V 3 bases and J 7 bases, with 16 bases left between them. Germline CDR1 is SGHTA and CDR2 is FQGTGA. The CDR3 is made up of 15 amino acids. The CDR3, as DNA: TGTGCCAGCAGCTTTGGTGGGGGCCTCGGGAATGAGCAGTTCTTC. Residues: CASSFGGGLGNEQFF.

The rearrangement joins TRBV5-3 to TRBJ2-2, with a possible D match to TRBD1 (6 bases). TRBV5-3 is assigned to the ORF class and has an uncertain function. The CDR3 length is 15 residues. V lost 1 base and J lost 3, with 10 bases in between. The CDR3 coding sequence is TGTGCCAGAAGCTTGCTAGAGGGGGACACCGGGGAGCTGTTTTTT. It encodes CARSLLEGDTGELFF.

This sequence joins TRBV6-5 and TRBJ1-1, with a possible D match to TRBD1 (5 bases). Trimming took off 8 bases at V and 6 bases at J, with 19 bases between the two ends. CDR1 MNHEY and CDR2 SVGAGI come from the germline V gene. The CDR3 covers 14 residues. Here the CDR3 reads CASRILGLGAEAFF. CDR3 sequence (DNA): TGTGCCAGCCGGATATTGGGGCTGGGCGCTGAAGCTTTCTTT.

This clone appeared once. The rearrangement joins TRBV30 to TRBJ2-5; the D gene is possibly TRBD1 (6 bases). CDR3 length equals 13 residues. V lost 0 bases and J lost 5, with 10 bases in between. The germline gives CDR1 GTSNPN, CDR2 SVGIG (reference sequence). Here the CDR3 reads CAWSVVRGETQYF. The CDR3 nucleotides are TGTGCCTGGAGTGTGGTAAGGGGGGAGACCCAGTACTTC.

The CDR3 nucleotides read TGTGCCAGCAGTTTGAGGAGGGTCGACAAAAACATTCAGTACTTC. Residues: CASSLRRVDKNIQYF. This chain uses TRBV6-5 with TRBJ2-4; the D gene is possibly TRBD2 (6 bases). The CDR3 has 15 amino acids. Between the trimmed V and J ends, which lost 4 bases and 3 bases, there was a span of 13 bases. Germline V CDR1 and CDR2: MNHEY, SVGAGI.

The chain couples TRBV7-2 to TRBJ2-2, with 13 bases that match TRBD2. Germline CDR1 reads SGHTA; CDR2 reads FQGNSA. This CDR3 region has 17 residues. Unmatched junction bases numbered 7, after V lost 5 bases and J lost 4 bases. Written as DNA, the CDR3 is TGTGCCAGCAGCCTGTGGACTAGCGGGAGAGGCACCGGGGAGCTGTTTTTT. Translation: CASSLWTSGRGTGELFF.

CDR3 sequence (DNA): TGTGCCACAGCAGGACAGAACTATGGCTACACCTTC. Translating gives CATAGQNYGYTF. The chain links TRBV28 to TRBJ1-2, with D possibly being TRBD1 (6 bases). The CDR3 is 12 residues long. V was clipped by 10 bases and J by 2 bases, with 11 bases between them. Looked up from germline, CDR1 is MDHEN and CDR2 is SYDVKM.

The rearrangement uses TRBV4-1 and TRBJ2-3; the match to TRBD2 covers 8 bases. Per the germline V gene, CDR1 is MGHRA and CDR2 is YSYEKL. The CDR3 sequence is 16 residues long. Trimming took 8 bases from V and 0 from J; bases not matched to a gene: 10. Here the CDR3 DNA reads TGCGCCAGCGATCAAAGCGGGGGATCTAGCACAGATACGCAGTATTTT. Translation: CASDQSGGSSTDTQYF.

The chain has TRBV6-5 and TRBJ1-1; 7 positions agree with TRBD1. This CDR3 is 13 amino acids long. CDR1 and CDR2 (germline): MNHEY, SVGAGI. V lost 2 bases and J lost 7; bases outside the gene matches: 4. This CDR3 is CASSYPQGNEAFF. CDR3 DNA: TGTGCCAGCAGTTACCCACAGGGGAATGAAGCTTTCTTT.

The rearrangement uses TRBV28 and TRBJ1-1; D unclear. The germline V and J ends were trimmed by 2 bases and 3 bases, with 7 bases remaining between them. The germline V gene encodes CDR1 MDHEN and CDR2 SYDVKM. CDR3 length equals 13 residues. The CDR3 protein is CASSLGEYTEAFF. CDR3 nucleotide sequence: TGTGCCAGCAGTTTAGGGGAGTACACTGAAGCTTTCTTT.

With regard to this clone: The sample carries other DNA sequences with the same CDR3. The chain recombines TRBV5-1 with TRBJ2-3; tentative D call: TRBD1 (6 bases). The ends were cut back, 4 bases at V and 0 bases at J, with 9 bases in the middle. The germline V gene encodes CDR1 SGHRS and CDR2 YFSETQ. This CDR3 contains 14 residues. In DNA, the CDR3 is TGCGCCAGCAGCCCAGGGGACAGCACAGATACGCAGTATTTT. It yields the protein CASSPGDSTDTQYF.

The rearrangement joins TRBV6-5 to TRBJ2-7; D not certain. Trimming took off 5 bases at V and 4 bases at J, with 18 bases between the two ends. CDR1 and CDR2 from the germline V gene are MNHEY and SVGAGI. The CDR3 has 15 amino acids. The CDR3 is CASSTLGEKGYEQYF. The CDR3 DNA sequence: TGTGCCAGCAGTACCCTCGGAGAAAAAGGGTACGAGCAGTACTTC.

The chain joins TRBV7-9 to TRBJ2-1; TRBD1 or TRBD2 may be the D gene (5 bases each). Trimming shortened V by 5 bases and J by 5 bases, and 13 bases separated the two germline ends. Germline assignment: CDR1 SEHNR and CDR2 FQNEAQ (reference sequence). This CDR3 has 14 amino acids. CDR3 DNA: TGTGCCAGCAGCCTAGGGGCGAGGGACAATGAGCAGTTCTTC. This encodes CASSLGARDNEQFF.

The chain couples TRBV18 to TRBJ1-1; the D gene is possibly TRBD1 (6 bases). This CDR3 has 17 residues. The germline V gene has CDR1 KGHSH and CDR2 LQKENI. V shed 2 bases and J shed 1 base, with 17 bases lying between them. The CDR3 loop is CASSPVGADPANTEAFF. CDR3 coding DNA: TGTGCCAGCTCACCAGTGGGGGCCGACCCCGCGAACACTGAAGCTTTCTTT.